The clone carrying this T cell receptor (beta chain) was picked up one time. Its antigen is still unknown. Unique molecular identifiers were present on the cDNA, which also gained a universal primer site by template switching. From the 5' RACE reads, TCRdb called clonotypes with MiXCR, one entry per CDR3 protein. The sample holds 1.5 million to 2 million distinct CDR3 sequences, around a third seen once. This sample was included in a study of identical twins. Overall study results and limits: Twins shared out-of-frame alpha sequences with excess low generation probability. Donors were not followed over many years; analysis was cross-sectional.

V lost 5 bases and J lost 6; bases outside the gene matches: 7. The CDR3 totals 16 residues. The germline V gene encodes CDR1 SGHAT and CDR2 FQNNGV. All donors were healthy, and all were Caucasian. This receptor was obtained from a newborn girl in good health. The rearrangement joins TRBV11-2 to TRBJ2-2; TRBD1 agrees at 12 bases. Sequenced: cord blood. CDR3 amino acids: CASSTLGTGGPGELFF. For the CDR3, the DNA is TGTGCCAGCAGCACCCTAGGGACAGGGGGCCCCGGGGAGCTGTTTTTT.